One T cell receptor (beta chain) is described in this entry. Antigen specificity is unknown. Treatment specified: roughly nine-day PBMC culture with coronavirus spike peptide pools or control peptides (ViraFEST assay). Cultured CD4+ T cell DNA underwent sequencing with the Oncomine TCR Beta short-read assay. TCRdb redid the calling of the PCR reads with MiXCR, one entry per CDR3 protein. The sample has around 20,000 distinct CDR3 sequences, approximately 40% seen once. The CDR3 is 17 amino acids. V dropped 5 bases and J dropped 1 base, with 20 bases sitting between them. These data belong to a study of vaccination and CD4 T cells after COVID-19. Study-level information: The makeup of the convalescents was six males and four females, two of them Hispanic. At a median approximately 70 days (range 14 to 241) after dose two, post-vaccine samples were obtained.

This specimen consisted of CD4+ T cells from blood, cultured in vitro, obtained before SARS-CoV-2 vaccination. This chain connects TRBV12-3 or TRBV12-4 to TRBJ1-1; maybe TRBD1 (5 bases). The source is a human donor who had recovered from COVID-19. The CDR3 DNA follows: TGTGCCAGCAGTCACGGAGAGTTACAGGATCCGAACACTGAAGCTTTCTTT. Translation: CASSHGELQDPNTEAFF.